Listed below are T cell receptor beta chains from one sample, sequenced in a study of T cells after posttransplantation cyclophosphamide. TCRdb keeps only in-frame clones here, not all; method: immunoSEQ multiplex PCR. The table shows under 20,000 clones, with around four fifths occurring only once. Sequencing was performed on memory CD4+ T cells sorted from blood. Source of these receptors: a man aged 25-45 years in good health and a related stem cell transplant donor. CDR3s include the opening cysteine and the closing phenylalanine or tryptophan. The D gene is left open where the match is weak. Expanded clones are given a class, and other clones once, few, many or no size at all.

D gene: NA
clone size: NA
V gene: TRBV7-2
J gene: TRBJ2-1
CDR3 protein: CASSSGSYNEQFF
CDR3 DNA: TGTGCCAGCAGTAGCGGTTCCTACAATGAGCAGTTCTTC

D gene: NA
clone size: NA
V gene: TRBV5-6
J gene: TRBJ1-1
CDR3 protein: CASSLPLAGNTEAFF
CDR3 DNA: TGTGCCAGCAGCCTTCCATTGGCAGGGAACACTGAAGCTTTCTTT

D gene: TRBD2
clone size: NA
V gene: TRBV7-3
J gene: TRBJ2-1
CDR3 protein: CASSPGIVLAGGPTGDEQFF
CDR3 DNA: TGTGCCAGCAGCCCAGGGATTGTGCTAGCGGGGGGGCCGACGGGCGATGAGCAGTTCTTC

D gene: TRBD2
clone size: NA
V gene: TRBV30
J gene: TRBJ2-3
CDR3 protein: CAWSVRQAGRSADTQYF
CDR3 DNA: TGTGCCTGGAGTGTACGTCAAGCGGGGAGATCGGCAGATACGCAGTATTTT

D gene: NA
clone size: NA
V gene: TRBV25-1
J gene: TRBJ2-5
CDR3 protein: CASSAFRGQETQYF
CDR3 DNA: TGTGCCAGCAGTGCTTTCCGAGGGCAAGAGACCCAGTACTTC

D gene: NA
clone size: once
V gene: TRBV19
J gene: TRBJ1-2
CDR3 protein: CASSMKNGQLYGYTF
CDR3 DNA: TGTGCCAGTAGTATGAAAAACGGACAACTCTATGGCTACACCTTC

D gene: TRBD1
clone size: NA
V gene: TRBV6-5
J gene: TRBJ1-1
CDR3 protein: CASSRDRAPNTEAFF
CDR3 DNA: TGTGCCAGCAGTCGGGACAGGGCTCCGAACACTGAAGCTTTCTTT

D gene: NA
clone size: NA
V gene: TRBV28
J gene: TRBJ1-5
CDR3 protein: CASSLSGGYQPQHF
CDR3 DNA: TGCGCCAGCAGTTTATCTGGGGGCTATCAGCCCCAGCATTTT

D gene: NA
clone size: NA
V gene: TRBV7-8
J gene: TRBJ1-2
CDR3 protein: CASSLATGTYGYTF
CDR3 DNA: TGTGCCAGCAGCTTAGCGACAGGAACTTACGGCTACACCTTC

D gene: NA
clone size: NA
V gene: TRBV7-3
J gene: TRBJ2-2
CDR3 protein: CASSLKLGEAGELFF
CDR3 DNA: TGTGCCAGCAGCTTGAAGCTCGGGGAGGCCGGGGAGCTGTTTTTT

D gene: NA
clone size: NA
V gene: TRBV11-3
J gene: TRBJ1-4
CDR3 protein: CASSLKMGRHEKLFF
CDR3 DNA: TGTGCCAGCAGCTTAAAGATGGGGAGGCATGAAAAACTGTTTTTT

D gene: NA
clone size: few
V gene: TRBV28
J gene: TRBJ1-6
CDR3 protein: CASNSDSPLHF
CDR3 DNA: TGTGCCAGCAATAGCGATTCACCCCTCCACTTT

D gene: TRBD2
clone size: NA
V gene: TRBV6-6
J gene: TRBJ2-7
CDR3 protein: CASTHTSGGGGEQYF
CDR3 DNA: TGTGCCAGCACCCACACTAGCGGGGGGGGCGGCGAGCAGTACTTC

D gene: NA
clone size: NA
V gene: TRBV14
J gene: TRBJ1-1
CDR3 protein: CASSQAGVPIMNTEAFF
CDR3 DNA: TGTGCCAGCAGCCAAGCAGGGGTCCCCATTATGAACACTGAAGCTTTCTTT

D gene: NA
clone size: medium-sized
V gene: TRBV6-5
J gene: TRBJ1-4
CDR3 protein: CASSATQGGEKLFF
CDR3 DNA: TGTGCCAGCAGTGCAACACAGGGCGGCGAAAAACTGTTTTTT

D gene: NA
clone size: NA
V gene: TRBV7-9
J gene: TRBJ1-2
CDR3 protein: CASSPSLGRQTTNYGYTF
CDR3 DNA: TGTGCCAGCAGCCCAAGCTTAGGGCGTCAGACTACCAACTATGGCTACACCTTC

D gene: TRBD2
clone size: NA
V gene: TRBV11-3
J gene: TRBJ2-1
CDR3 protein: CASSRGRLAGGPFGNEQFF
CDR3 DNA: TGTGCCAGCAGCCGGGGAAGACTAGCGGGGGGCCCGTTTGGGAATGAGCAGTTCTTC